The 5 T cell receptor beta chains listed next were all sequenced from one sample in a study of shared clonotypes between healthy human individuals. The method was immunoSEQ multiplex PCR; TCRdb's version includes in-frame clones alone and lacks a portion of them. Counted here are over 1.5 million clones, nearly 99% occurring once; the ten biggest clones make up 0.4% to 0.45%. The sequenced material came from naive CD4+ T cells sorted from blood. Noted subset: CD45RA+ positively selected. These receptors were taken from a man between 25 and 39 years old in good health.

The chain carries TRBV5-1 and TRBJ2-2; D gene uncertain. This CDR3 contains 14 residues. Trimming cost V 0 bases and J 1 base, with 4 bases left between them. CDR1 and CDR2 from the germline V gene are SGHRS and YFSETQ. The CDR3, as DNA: TGCGCCAGCAGCTTGGCGTGGAACACCGGGGAGCTGTTTTTT. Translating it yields CASSLAWNTGELFF.

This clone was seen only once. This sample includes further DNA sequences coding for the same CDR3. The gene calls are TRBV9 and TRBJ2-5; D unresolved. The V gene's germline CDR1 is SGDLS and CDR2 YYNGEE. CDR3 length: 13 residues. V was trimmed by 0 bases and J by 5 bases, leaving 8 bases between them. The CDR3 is CASSVGLGETQYF. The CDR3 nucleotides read TGTGCCAGCAGCGTAGGATTGGGGGAGACCCAGTACTTC.

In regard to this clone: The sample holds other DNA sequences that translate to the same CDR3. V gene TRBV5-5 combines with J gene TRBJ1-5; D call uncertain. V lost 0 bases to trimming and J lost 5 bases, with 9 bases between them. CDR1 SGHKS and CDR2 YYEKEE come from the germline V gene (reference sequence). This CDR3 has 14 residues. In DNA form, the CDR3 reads TGTGCCAGCAGCTTGGTAGGCGGGGATCAGCCCCAGCATTTT. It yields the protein CASSLVGGDQPQHF.

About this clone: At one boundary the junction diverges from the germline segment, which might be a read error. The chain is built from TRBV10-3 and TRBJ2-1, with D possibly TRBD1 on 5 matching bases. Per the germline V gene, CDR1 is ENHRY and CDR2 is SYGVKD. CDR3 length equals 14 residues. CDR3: CAISESRVGNKQFF. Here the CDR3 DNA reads TGTGCCATCAGTGAGAGCAGGGTTGGCAATAAGCAGTTCTTC.

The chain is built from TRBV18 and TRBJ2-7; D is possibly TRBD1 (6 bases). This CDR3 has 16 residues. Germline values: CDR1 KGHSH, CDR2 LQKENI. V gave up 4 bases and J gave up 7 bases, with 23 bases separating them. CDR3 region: CASSRLFLGQLDEQYF. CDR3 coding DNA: TGTGCCAGCTCACGATTGTTTCTTGGACAGCTCGATGAGCAGTACTTC.